This TCR beta chain was documented in a study of T cell responses to AZD1222 COVID-19 vaccine. V lost 5 bases, J lost 4 bases, and 10 bases lay in between. In germline, CDR1 is LNHDA, CDR2 SQIVND (reference sequence). The CDR3 loop spans 13 amino acids. The study's findings and limits: As reported, nearly half of all spike-specific TCRs target variant regions that are unmutated. The sample set comprised mostly white British donors with more females, and clonal diversity was possibly underestimated.

With regard to this clone: Its antigen is currently unknown.

Assay: immunoSEQ multiplex PCR; the TCRdb copy retains only in-frame clones and omits some. The data contain about 140,000 clones, about 92% of them singletons. Here the sequenced sample was peripheral blood, taken 28 days after the second AZD1222 dose. The clonotype comes from an adult who received the AZD1222 COVID-19 vaccine. J is TRBJ2-3 and V is TRBV19; unclear D gene. CDR3: CASSLRLSDTQYF. The CDR3 DNA sequence: TGTGCCAGTAGTCTCCGTCTTTCAGATACGCAGTATTTT.